The T cell receptor (beta chain) described here comes from a study of vaccination and CD4 T cells after COVID-19. The study sequenced cultured CD4+ T cell DNA using the Oncomine TCR Beta short-read assay. From the PCR reads, TCRdb called clonotypes with MiXCR, one entry per CDR3 protein. This sample yields about 20,000 distinct CDR3 sequences, of which around half are seen a single time; under 8.5% belongs to the top ten. With respect to this clonotype: Its specificity is unknown.

Treatment indicated: roughly ten-day PBMC culture with coronavirus spike peptide pools or control peptides (ViraFEST assay). This receptor was obtained from a human donor who had recovered from COVID-19. Source: CD4+ T cells from blood, cultured in vitro, taken before SARS-CoV-2 vaccination.

The CDR3 coding sequence is TGTGCCAGCAGCTATTACAGGGGCAACACCGGGGAGCTGTTTTTT. This encodes CASSYYRGNTGELFF. The genes are TRBV7-8 and TRBJ2-2; 7 bases line up with TRBD1. Germline trimming cut 4 bases from V and 2 bases from J; bases unmatched to any gene: 4. The CDR3 totals 15 residues. Germline CDR1 and CDR2: SGHVS and FQNEAQ.